This TCR beta chain was identified in a study of T cells in localized non-small cell lung cancer. With respect to this clone: Its antigen remains unknown.

Findings and limits, study-wide: The appearance of a median 57 of the top 100 tumor clones was seen in adjacent lung. Patients showing higher blood T cell density tended to see longer overall survival. Because only a single region of the tumor was sequenced, heterogeneity remains possible. In uninvolved adjacent lung, T cell clonality reached its highest value, exceeding tumor.

Germline lookup yields CDR1 LNHDA and CDR2 SQIVND (reference sequence). With 2 bases removed from V and 5 bases from J, the gap between germline ends came to 9 bases. This CDR3 is 13 amino acids long. Produced via immunoSEQ multiplex PCR; TCRdb's table is partial and in-frame only. The sample shows about 2,000 clones, under 45% of them seen only once. The receptor's source is a male donor at least 60 years old with stage III squamous cell lung carcinoma. The chain links TRBV19 to TRBJ1-2, with D perhaps TRBD1 (5 bases). This specimen consisted of normal lung tissue next to the tumor, obtained before any cancer treatment. CDR3 coding DNA: TGTGCCAGTAGTATACGGGACGCTTATGGCTACACCTTC. Protein: CASSIRDAYGYTF.